This TCR beta chain was captured in a study of blood T cell repertoires in COVID-19. Trimming stripped 3 bases from V and 5 bases from J, with 14 bases between. Germline loops: CDR1 SGHRS, CDR2 YFSETQ. This CDR3 is built from 15 residues. Grouping used clinical history reported by participants in a survey and questionnaire. In Cohort 3, a recovered donor had either two negative PCRs, clearance, or symptom resolution. TCRdb's table, derived via immunoSEQ multiplex PCR, lists solely in-frame clones and lacks some. The sample records a few hundred thousand clones, roughly 86% being singletons. The receptor comes from a woman in her late teens or twenties who had recovered from COVID-19. Sequenced sample: PBMCs or T cells enriched from blood (not recorded which). The chain recombines TRBV5-1 with TRBJ1-4, with D possibly being TRBD1 (6 bases). The DNA for the CDR3 is TGCGCCAGCAGCTCGTCGGGACAAGAGAATGAAAAACTGTTTTTT. Protein product: CASSSSGQENEKLFF.